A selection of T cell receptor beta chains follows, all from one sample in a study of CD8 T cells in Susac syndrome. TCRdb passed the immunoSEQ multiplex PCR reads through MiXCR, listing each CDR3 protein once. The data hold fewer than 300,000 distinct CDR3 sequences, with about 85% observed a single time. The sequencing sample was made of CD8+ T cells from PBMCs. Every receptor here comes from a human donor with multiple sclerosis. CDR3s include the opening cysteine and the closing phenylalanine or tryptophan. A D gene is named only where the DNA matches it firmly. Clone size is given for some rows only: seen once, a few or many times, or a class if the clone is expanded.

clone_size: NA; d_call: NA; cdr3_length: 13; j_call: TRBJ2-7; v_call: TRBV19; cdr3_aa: CASSIEQGFEQYF; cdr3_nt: TGTGCCAGTAGTATAGAACAGGGTTTCGAGCAGTACTTC
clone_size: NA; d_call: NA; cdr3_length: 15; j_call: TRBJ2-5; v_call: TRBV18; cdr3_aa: CASSPRQVYQETQYF; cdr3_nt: TGTGCCAGCTCACCCCGACAGGTCTACCAAGAGACCCAGTACTTC
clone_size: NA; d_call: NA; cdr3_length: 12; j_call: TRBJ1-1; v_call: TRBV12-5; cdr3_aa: CASGPDSSEAFF; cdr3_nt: TGTGCTAGTGGCCCCGACAGTTCTGAAGCTTTCTTT
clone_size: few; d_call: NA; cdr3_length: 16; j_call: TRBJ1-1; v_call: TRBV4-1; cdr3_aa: CASSQPLTRMNTEAFF; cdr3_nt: TGCGCCAGCAGCCAACCTCTTACGCGAATGAACACTGAAGCTTTCTTT
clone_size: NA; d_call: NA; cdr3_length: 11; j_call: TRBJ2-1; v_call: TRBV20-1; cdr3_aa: CSAREYNEQFF; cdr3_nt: TGCAGTGCTAGAGAATACAATGAGCAGTTCTTC
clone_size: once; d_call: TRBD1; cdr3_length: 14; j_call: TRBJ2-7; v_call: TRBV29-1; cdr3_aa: CSVEDPTGGYEQYF; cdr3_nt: TGCAGCGTTGAAGATCCTACAGGGGGCTACGAGCAGTACTTC
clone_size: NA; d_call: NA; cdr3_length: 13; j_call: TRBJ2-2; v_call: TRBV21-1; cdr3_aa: CASSKGVFGELFF; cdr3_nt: TGTGCCAGCAGCAAAGGTGTCTTCGGGGAGCTGTTTTTT
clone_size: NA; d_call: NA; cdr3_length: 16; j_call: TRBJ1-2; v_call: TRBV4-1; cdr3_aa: CASSQDVEGEAYGYTF; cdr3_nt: TGCGCCAGCAGCCAAGATGTGGAGGGCGAGGCCTATGGCTACACCTTC
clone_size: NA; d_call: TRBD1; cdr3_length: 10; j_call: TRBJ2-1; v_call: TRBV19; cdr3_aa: CASSPGQEFF; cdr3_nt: TGTGCCAGTAGCCCCGGACAGGAGTTCTTC
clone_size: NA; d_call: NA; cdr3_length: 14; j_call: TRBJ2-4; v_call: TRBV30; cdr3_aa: CAWRGAGAKNIQYF; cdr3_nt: TGTGCCTGGAGGGGAGCGGGAGCCAAAAACATTCAGTACTTC
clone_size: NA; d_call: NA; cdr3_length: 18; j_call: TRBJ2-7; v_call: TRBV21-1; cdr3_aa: CASSKQGTAGELGYEQYF; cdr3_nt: TGTGCCAGCAGCAAACAAGGAACAGCGGGAGAATTAGGCTACGAGCAGTACTTC
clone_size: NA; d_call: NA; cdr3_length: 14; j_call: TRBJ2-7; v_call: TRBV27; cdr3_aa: CASGTVGTLKEQYF; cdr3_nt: TGTGCCAGCGGAACCGTCGGGACCCTAAAAGAGCAGTACTTC
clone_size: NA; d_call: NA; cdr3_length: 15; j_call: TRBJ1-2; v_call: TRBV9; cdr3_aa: CASSVAGGLGYGYTF; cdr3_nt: TGTGCCAGCAGCGTAGCCGGGGGGCTGGGCTATGGCTACACCTTC
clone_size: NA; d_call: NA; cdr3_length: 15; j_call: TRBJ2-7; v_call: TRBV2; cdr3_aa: CASSELGGETYEQYF; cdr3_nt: TGTGCCAGCAGTGAATTGGGCGGGGAAACCTACGAGCAGTACTTC
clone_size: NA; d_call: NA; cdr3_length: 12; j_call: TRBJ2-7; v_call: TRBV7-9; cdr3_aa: CASSPGPYEQYF; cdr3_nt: TGTGCCAGCAGCCCGGGACCCTACGAGCAGTACTTC
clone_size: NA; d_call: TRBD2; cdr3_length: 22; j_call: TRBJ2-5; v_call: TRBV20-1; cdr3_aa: CSARDGPGLAGERDGPQETQYF; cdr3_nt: TGCAGTGCTAGAGATGGCCCAGGACTAGCGGGAGAGAGGGATGGCCCCCAAGAGACCCAGTACTTC
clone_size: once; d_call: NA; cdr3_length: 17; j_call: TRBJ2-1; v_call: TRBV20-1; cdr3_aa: CSALSNRDSSSYNEQFF; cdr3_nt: TGCAGTGCTCTATCCAACCGGGACTCGAGCTCCTACAATGAGCAGTTCTTC
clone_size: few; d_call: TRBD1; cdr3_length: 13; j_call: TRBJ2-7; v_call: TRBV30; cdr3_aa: CAWTGTGGYEQYF; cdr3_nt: TGTGCCTGGACCGGGACAGGGGGCTACGAGCAGTACTTC
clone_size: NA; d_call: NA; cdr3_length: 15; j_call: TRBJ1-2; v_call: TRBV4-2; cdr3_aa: CASSQESEWTDGYTF; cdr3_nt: TGTGCCAGCAGCCAAGAGAGTGAGTGGACGGATGGCTACACCTTC
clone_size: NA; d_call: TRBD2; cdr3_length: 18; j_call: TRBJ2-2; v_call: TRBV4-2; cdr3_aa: CASSQEGGTSEGTGELFF; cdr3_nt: TGTGCCAGCAGCCAAGAAGGGGGGACTAGCGAGGGCACCGGGGAGCTGTTTTTT
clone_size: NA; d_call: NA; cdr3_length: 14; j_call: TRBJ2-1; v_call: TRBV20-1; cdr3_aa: CSARPSRGALEQFF; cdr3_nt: TGCAGTGCTAGACCCTCCCGTGGGGCGTTGGAGCAGTTCTTC
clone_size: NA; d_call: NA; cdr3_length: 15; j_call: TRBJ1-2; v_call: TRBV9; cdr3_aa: CASSKRRLEDYGYTF; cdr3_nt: TGTGCCAGCAGCAAACGGAGACTCGAGGACTATGGCTACACCTTC
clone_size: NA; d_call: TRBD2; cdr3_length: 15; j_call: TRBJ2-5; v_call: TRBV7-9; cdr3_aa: CASSPVAGEGETQYF; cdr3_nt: TGTGCCAGCAGTCCCGTCGCGGGAGAGGGGGAGACCCAGTACTTC
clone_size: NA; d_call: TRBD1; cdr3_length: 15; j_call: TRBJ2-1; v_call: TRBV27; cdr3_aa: CASSLGQGVSGRQFF; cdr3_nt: TGTGCCAGCAGTTTAGGGCAGGGGGTATCGGGGAGGCAGTTCTTC
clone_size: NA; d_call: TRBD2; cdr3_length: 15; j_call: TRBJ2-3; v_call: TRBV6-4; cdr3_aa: CASSVGGSPADTQYF; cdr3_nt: TGTGCCAGCAGTGTTGGCGGGAGCCCCGCAGATACGCAGTATTTT
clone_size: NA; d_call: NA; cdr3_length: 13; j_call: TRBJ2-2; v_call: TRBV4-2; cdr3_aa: CASSQGTDGELFF; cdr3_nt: TGTGCCAGCAGCCAAGGGACGGACGGGGAGCTGTTTTTT
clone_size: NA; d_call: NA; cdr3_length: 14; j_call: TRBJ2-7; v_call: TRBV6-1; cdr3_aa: CASSEIGSGHEQYF; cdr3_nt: TGTGCCAGCAGTGAAATAGGAAGTGGACACGAGCAGTACTTC